The clone carrying this T cell receptor (beta chain) has more than one count but fewer than ten. The target antigen is unknown. MiXCR was run by TCRdb on the reads, yielding one entry per CDR3 protein. The sample records more than 400,000 distinct CDR3 sequences, about 30% being singletons. This entry belongs to a study of T cell repertoires in cytomegalovirus infection. Study summary: Matching HLA type and CMV infection were both indicated by public TCR beta signatures.

Study outcomes and limitations: CMV carriers having the relevant HLA were flagged by cumulative public TCR beta family frequency. Clonotypes of TCR beta that were HLA-C-restricted and CMV-specific dominated the ex vivo response.

Source material: PBMCs. This TCR derives from a human donor in good health (CMV status not recorded). Some clones in this sample may be carry-over from other donors' samples.

The CDR3 sequence: CASSVSVSSYEQYF. The CDR3 DNA reads as TGTGCCAGCAGCGTTAGCGTCAGCTCCTACGAGCAGTACTTC. This rearrangement joins TRBV9 to TRBJ2-7; a possible D gene is TRBD2 (5 bases). Germline V gene data show CDR1 as SGDLS and CDR2 as YYNGEE. Trimming shortened V by 2 bases and J by 0 bases, and 9 bases separated the two germline ends. This CDR3 has 14 amino acids.